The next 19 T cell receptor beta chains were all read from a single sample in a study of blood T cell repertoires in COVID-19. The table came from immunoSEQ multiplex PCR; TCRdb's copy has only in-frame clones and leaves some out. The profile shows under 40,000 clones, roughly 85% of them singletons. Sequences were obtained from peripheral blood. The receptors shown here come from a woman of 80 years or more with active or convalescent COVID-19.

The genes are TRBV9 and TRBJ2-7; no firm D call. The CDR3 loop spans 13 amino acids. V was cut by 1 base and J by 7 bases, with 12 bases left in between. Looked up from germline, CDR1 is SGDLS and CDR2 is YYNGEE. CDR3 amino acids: CASSVQTSGEQYF. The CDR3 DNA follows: TGTGCCAGCAGCGTACAGACTTCCGGAGAGCAGTACTTC.

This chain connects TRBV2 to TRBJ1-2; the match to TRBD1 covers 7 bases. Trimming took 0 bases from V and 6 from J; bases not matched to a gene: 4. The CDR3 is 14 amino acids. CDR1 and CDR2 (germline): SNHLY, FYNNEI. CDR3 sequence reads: CASSEAGGADGYTF. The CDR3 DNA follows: TGTGCCAGCAGTGAAGCAGGGGGCGCCGATGGCTACACCTTC.

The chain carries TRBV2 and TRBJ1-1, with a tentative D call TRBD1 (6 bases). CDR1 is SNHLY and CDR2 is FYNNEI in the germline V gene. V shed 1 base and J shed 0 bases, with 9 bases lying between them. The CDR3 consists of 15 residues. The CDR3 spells CASSEGAGVNTEAFF. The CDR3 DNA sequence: TGTGCCAGCAGTGAAGGGGCAGGGGTGAACACTGAAGCTTTCTTT.

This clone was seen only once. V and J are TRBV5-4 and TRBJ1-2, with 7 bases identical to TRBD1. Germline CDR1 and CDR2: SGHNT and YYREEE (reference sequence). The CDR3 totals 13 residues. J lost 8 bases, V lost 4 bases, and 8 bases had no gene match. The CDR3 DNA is TGTGCCAGCAGCCCCAGACAGGGCGACGGCTACACCTTC. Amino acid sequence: CASSPRQGDGYTF. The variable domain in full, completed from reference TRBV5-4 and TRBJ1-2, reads ETGVTQSPTHLIKTRGQQVTLRCSSQSGHNTVSWYQQALGQGPQFIFQYYREEENGRGNFPPRFSGLQFPNYSSELNVNALELDDSALYLCASSPRQGDGYTFGSGTRLTVV.

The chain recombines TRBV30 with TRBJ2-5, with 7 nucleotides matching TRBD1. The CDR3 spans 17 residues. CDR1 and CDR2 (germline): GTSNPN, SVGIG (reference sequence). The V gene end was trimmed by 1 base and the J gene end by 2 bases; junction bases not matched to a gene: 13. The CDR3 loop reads CAWSAHSGRGRQETQYF. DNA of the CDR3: TGTGCCTGGAGTGCCCATTCGGGTAGGGGGCGTCAAGAGACCCAGTACTTC.

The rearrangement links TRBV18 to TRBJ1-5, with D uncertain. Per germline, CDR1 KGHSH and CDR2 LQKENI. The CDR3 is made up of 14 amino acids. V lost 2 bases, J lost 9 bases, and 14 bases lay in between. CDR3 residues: CASSPLGPEGPQHF. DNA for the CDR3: TGTGCCAGCTCACCATTAGGGCCCGAGGGGCCCCAGCATTTT.

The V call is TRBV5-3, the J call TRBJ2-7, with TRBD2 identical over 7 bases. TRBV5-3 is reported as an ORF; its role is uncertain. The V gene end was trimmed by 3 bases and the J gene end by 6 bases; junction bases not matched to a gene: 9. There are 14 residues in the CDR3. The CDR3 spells CARSCNLADREQYF. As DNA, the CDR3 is TGTGCCAGAAGCTGCAACCTAGCGGACCGCGAGCAGTACTTC.

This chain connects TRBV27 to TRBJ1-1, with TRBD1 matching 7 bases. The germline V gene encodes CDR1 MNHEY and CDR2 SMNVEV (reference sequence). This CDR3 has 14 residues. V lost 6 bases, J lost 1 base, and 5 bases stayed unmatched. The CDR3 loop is CASRSTGWNTEAFF. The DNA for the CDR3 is TGTGCCAGCAGATCGACAGGGTGGAACACTGAAGCTTTCTTT.

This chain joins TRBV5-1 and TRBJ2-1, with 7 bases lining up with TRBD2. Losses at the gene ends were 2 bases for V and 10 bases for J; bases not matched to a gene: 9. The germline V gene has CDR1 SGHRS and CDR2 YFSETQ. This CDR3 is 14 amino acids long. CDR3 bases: TGCGCCAGCAGCTTAGGCGGGAGTGTGAGGGAGCAGTTCTTC. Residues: CASSLGGSVREQFF.

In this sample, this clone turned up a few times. CDR3 in amino acids: CASSLGSGGLEQFF. The CDR3 bases are TGCGCCAGCAGCTTGGGTAGCGGGGGTTTGGAGCAGTTCTTC. V and J are TRBV5-1 and TRBJ2-1; 9 nucleotides align to TRBD2. V was clipped by 0 bases and J by 10 bases; unmatched bases: 5. The germline V gene has CDR1 SGHRS and CDR2 YFSETQ. There are 14 residues in the CDR3.

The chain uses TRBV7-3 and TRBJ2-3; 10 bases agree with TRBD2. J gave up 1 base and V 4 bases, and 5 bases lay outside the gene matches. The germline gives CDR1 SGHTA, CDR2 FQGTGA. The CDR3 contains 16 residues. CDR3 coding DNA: TGTGCCAGCAGCTCCCAAGGGACTAGCGGCACAGATACGCAGTATTTT. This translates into CASSSQGTSGTDTQYF.

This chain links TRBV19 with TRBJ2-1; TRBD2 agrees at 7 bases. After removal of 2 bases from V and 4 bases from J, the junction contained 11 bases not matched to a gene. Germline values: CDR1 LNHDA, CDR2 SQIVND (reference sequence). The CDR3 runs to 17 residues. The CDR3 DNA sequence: TGTGCCAGTAGTATACTCCGGGGAGGGGACCTATACAATGAGCAGTTCTTC. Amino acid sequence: CASSILRGGDLYNEQFF.

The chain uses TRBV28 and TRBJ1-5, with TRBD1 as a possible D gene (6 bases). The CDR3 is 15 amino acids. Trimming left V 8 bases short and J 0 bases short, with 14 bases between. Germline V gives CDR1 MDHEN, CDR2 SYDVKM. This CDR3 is CASLRGTNSNQPQHF. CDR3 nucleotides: TGTGCCAGCCTGAGGGGGACCAATAGCAATCAGCCCCAGCATTTT.

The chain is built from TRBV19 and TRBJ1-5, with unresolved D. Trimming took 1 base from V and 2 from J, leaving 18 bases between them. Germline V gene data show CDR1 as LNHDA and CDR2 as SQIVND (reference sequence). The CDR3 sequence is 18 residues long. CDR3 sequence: CASSIGPEAITGNQPQHF. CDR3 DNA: TGTGCCAGTAGTATAGGGCCAGAGGCAATCACTGGCAATCAGCCCCAGCATTTT. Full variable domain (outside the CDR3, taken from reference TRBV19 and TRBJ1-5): DGGITQSPKYLFRKEGQNVTLSCEQNLNHDAMYWYRQDPGQGLRLIYYSQIVNDFQKGDIAEGYSVSREKKESFPLTVTSAQKNPTAFYLCASSIGPEAITGNQPQHFGDGTRLSIL.

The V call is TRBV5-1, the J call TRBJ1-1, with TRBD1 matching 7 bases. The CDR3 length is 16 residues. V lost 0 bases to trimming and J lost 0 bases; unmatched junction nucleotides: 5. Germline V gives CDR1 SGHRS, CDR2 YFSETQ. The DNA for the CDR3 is TGCGCCAGCAGCTTGGGACAGGGCAGGATGAACACTGAAGCTTTCTTT. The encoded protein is CASSLGQGRMNTEAFF.

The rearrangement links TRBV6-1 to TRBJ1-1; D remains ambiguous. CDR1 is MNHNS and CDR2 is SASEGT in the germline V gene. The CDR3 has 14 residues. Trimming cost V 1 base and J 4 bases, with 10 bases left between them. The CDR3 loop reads CASSEGSGSTEAFF. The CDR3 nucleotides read TGTGCCAGCAGTGAAGGATCCGGGAGCACTGAAGCTTTCTTT.

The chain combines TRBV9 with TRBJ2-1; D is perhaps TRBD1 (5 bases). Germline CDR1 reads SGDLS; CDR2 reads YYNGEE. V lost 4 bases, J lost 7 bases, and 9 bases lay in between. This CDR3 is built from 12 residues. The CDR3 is CASSFRQNEQFF. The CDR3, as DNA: TGTGCCAGCAGCTTCCGACAGAATGAGCAGTTCTTC.

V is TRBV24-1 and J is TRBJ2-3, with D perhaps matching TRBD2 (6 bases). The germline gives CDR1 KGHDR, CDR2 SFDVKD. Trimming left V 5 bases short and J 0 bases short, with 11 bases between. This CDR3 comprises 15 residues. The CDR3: CATSASGTSTDTQYF. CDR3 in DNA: TGTGCCACCAGTGCCTCCGGGACTAGCACAGATACGCAGTATTTT.

CDR3: CASSVKSGGATGELFF. As DNA, the CDR3 is TGTGCCAGCAGTGTTAAGAGCGGGGGGGCGACCGGGGAGCTGTTTTTT. The genes are TRBV6-1 and TRBJ2-2; 10 bases are shared with TRBD2. The V and J ends lost 4 bases and 5 bases, in that order; junction bases with no gene match: 7. Germline-derived CDR1 and CDR2 are MNHNS and SASEGT. The CDR3 totals 16 residues.